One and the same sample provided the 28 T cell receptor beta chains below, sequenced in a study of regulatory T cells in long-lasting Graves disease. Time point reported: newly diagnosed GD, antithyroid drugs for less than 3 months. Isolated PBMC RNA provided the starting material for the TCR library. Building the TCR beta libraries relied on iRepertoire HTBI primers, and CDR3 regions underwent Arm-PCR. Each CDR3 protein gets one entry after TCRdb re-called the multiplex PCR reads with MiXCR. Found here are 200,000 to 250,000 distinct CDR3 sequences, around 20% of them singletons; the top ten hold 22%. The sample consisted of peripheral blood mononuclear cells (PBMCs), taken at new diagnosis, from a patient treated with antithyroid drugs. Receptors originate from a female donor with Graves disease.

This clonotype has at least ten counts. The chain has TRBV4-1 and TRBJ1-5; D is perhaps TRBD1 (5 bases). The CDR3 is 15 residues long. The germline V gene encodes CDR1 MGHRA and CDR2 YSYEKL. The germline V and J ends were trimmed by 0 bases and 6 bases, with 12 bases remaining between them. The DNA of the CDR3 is TGCGCCAGCAGCCAAGAACCAGGCCAGGGTCAGCCCCAGCATTTT. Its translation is CASSQEPGQGQPQHF.

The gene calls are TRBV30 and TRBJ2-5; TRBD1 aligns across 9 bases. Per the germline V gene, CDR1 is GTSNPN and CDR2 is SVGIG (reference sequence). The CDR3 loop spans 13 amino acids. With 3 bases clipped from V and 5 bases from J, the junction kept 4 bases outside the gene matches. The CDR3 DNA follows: TGTGCCTGGAGCGGACAGGGGAGGGAGACCCAGTACTTC. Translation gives CAWSGQGRETQYF.

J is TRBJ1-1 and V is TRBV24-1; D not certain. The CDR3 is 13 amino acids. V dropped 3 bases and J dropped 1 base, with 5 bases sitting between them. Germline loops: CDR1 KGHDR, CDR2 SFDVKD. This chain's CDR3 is CATSDNKNTEAFF. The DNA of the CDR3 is TGTGCCACCAGTGATAATAAGAACACTGAAGCTTTCTTT.

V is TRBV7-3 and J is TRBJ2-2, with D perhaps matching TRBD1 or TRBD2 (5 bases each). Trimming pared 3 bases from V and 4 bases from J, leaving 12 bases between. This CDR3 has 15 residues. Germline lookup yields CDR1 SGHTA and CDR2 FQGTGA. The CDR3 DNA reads TGTGCCAGCAGCTTCTCCGGGACCTCCACCGGGGAGCTGTTTTTT. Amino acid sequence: CASSFSGTSTGELFF.

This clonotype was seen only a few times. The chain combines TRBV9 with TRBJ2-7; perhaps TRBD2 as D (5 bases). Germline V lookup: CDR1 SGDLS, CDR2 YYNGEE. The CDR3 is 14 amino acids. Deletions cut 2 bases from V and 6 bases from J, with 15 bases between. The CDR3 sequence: CASSVDYLGREQYF. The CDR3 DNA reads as TGTGCCAGCAGCGTTGACTACCTGGGTCGCGAGCAGTACTTC.

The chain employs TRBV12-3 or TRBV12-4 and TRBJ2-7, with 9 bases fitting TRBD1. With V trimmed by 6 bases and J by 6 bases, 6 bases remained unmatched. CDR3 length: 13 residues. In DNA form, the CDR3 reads TGTGCCAGCAGCCGGGACAGGGACTCCGAGCAGTACTTC. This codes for CASSRDRDSEQYF.

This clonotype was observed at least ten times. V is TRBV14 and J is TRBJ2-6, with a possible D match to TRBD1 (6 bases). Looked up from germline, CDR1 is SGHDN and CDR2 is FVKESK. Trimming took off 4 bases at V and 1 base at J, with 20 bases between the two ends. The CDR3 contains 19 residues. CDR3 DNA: TGTGCCAGCAGCCCACTCGCCTCGGGACAATGGTCTGGGGCCAACGTCCTGACTTTC. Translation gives CASSPLASGQWSGANVLTF.

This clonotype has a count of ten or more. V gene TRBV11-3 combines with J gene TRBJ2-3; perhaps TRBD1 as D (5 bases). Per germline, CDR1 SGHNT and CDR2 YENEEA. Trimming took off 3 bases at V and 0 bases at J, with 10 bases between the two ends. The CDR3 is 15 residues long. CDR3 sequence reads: CASSFQGHSTDTQYF. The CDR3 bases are TGTGCCAGCAGCTTCCAGGGCCATAGCACAGATACGCAGTATTTT.

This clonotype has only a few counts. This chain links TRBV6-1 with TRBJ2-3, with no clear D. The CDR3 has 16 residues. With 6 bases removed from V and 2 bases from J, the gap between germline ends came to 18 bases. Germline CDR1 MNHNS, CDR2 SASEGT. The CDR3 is CASSEPFRENTDTQYF. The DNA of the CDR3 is TGTGCCAGCAGCGAACCTTTCAGAGAGAACACAGATACGCAGTATTTT.

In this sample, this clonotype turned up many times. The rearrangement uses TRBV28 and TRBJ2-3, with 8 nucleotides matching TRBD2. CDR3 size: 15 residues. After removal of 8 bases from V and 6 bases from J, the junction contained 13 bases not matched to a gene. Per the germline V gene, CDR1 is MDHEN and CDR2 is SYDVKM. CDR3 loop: CASAPLTGGSDTQYF. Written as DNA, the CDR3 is TGTGCCAGCGCCCCCCTAACGGGAGGGTCCGATACGCAGTATTTT. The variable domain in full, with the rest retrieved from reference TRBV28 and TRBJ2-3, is DVKVTQSSRYLVKRTGEKVFLECVQDMDHENMFWYRQDPGLGLRLIYFSYDVKMKEKGDIPEGYSVSREKKERFSLILESASTNQTSMYLCASAPLTGGSDTQYFGPGTRLTVL.

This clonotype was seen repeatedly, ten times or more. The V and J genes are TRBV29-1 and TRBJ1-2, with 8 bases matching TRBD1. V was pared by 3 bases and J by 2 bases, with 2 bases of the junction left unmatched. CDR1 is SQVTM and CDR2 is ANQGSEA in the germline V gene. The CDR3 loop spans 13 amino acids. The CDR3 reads CSVDTGGNYGYTF. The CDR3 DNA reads TGCAGCGTTGACACAGGGGGGAACTATGGCTACACCTTC.

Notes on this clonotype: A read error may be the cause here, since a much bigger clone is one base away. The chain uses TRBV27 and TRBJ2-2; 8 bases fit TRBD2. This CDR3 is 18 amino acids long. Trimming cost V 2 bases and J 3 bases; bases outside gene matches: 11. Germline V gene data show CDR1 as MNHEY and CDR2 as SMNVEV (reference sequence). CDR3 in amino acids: CASSLIYVAGRYTGELFF. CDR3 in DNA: TGTGCCAGCAGTTTAATATACGTAGCGGGAAGATACACCGGGGAGCTGTTTTTT.

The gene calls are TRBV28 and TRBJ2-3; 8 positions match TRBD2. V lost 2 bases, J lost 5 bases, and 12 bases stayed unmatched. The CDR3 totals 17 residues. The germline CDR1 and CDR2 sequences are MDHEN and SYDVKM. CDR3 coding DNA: TGTGCCAGCAGTTTAACCGGGGGGGGCGGGAGTGGAGATACGCAGTATTTT. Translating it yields CASSLTGGGGSGDTQYF.

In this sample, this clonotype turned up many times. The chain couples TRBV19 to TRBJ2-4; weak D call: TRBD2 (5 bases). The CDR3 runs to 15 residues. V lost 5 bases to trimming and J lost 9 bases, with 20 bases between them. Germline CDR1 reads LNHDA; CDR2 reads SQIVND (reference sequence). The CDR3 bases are TGTGCCAGTAGTCCCAGCGGACTCGTTTATGGCATTCAGTACTTC. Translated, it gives CASSPSGLVYGIQYF.

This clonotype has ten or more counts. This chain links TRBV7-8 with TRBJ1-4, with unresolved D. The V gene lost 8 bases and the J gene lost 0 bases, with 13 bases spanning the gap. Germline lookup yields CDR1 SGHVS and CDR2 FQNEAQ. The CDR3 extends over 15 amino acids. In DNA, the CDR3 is TGTGCCAGCCAACAAGATCATGCAACTAATGAAAAACTGTTTTTT. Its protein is CASQQDHATNEKLFF.

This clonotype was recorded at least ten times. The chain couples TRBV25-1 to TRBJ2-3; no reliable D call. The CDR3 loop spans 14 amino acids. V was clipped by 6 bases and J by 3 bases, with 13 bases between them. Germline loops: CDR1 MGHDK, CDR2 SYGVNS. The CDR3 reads CASRLLKTTDTQYF. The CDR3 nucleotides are TGTGCCAGCAGGCTACTTAAAACAACAGATACGCAGTATTTT.

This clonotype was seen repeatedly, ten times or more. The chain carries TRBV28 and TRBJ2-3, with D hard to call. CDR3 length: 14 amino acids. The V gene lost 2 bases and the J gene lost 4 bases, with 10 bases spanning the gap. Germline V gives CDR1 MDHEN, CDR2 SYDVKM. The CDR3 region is CASSLSANPDTQYF. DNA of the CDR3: TGTGCCAGCAGTTTAAGTGCGAACCCAGATACGCAGTATTTT.

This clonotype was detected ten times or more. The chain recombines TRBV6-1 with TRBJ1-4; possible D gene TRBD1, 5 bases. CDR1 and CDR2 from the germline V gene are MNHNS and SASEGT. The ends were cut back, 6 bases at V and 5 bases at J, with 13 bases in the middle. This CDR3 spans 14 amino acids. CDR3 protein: CASRAGTANEKLFF. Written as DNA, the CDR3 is TGTGCCAGCAGGGCCGGGACGGCGAATGAAAAACTGTTTTTT.

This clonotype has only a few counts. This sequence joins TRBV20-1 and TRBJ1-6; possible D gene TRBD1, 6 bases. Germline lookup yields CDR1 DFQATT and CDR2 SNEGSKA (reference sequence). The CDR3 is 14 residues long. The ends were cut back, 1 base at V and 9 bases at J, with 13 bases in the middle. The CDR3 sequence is CSARVTGSSSPLHF. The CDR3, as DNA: TGCAGTGCTAGAGTTACAGGGTCTAGTTCACCCCTCCACTTT.

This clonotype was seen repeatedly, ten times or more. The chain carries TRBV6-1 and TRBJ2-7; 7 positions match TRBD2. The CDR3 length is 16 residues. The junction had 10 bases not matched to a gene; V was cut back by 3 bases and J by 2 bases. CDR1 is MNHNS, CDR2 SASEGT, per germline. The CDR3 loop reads CASSDPMAGDAYEQYF. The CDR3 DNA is TGTGCCAGCAGTGACCCGATGGCGGGGGACGCCTACGAGCAGTACTTC.

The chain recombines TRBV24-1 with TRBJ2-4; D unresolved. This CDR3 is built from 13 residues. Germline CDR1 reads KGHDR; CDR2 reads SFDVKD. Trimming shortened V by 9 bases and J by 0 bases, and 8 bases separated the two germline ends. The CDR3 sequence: CATLGLAKNIQYF. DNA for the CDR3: TGTGCCACCCTTGGGTTAGCCAAAAACATTCAGTACTTC.

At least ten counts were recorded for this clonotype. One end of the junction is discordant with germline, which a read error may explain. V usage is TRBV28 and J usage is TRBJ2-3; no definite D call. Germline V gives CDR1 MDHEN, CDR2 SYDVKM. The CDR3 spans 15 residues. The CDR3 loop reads CTSSLATEGTDTQYF. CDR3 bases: TGTACCAGCAGTTTAGCAACCGAAGGGACAGATACGCAGTATTTT. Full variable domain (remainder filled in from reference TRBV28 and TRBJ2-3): DVKVTQSSRYLVKRTGEKVFLECVQDMDHENMFWYRQDPGLGLRLIYFSYDVKMKEKGDIPEGYSVSREKKERFSLILESASTNQTSMYLCTSSLATEGTDTQYFGPGTRLTVL.

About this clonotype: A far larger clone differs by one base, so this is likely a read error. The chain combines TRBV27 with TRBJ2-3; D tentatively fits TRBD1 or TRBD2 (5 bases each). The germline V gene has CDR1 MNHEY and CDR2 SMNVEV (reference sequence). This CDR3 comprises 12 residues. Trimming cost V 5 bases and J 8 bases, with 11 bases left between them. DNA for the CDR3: TGTGCCAGCAGTCGGGACGAAGGTACGCAGTATTTT. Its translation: CASSRDEGTQYF.

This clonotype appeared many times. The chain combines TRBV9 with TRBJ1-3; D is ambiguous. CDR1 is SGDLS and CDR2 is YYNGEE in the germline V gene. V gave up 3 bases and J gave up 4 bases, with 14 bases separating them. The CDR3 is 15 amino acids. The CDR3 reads CASSASPLAGNTIYF. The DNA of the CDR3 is TGTGCCAGCAGCGCCAGCCCATTGGCCGGAAACACCATATATTTT.

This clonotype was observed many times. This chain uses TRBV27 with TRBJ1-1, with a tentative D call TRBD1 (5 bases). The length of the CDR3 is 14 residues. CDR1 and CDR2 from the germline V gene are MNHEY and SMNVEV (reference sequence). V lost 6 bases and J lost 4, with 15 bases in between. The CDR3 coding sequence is TGTGCCAGCAGCTCACTCGGGGGTAGCACTGAAGCTTTCTTT. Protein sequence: CASSSLGGSTEAFF.

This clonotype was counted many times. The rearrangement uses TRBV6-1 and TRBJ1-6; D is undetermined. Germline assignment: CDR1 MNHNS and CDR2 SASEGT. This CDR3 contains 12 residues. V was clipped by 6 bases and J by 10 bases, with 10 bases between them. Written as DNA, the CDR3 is TGTGCCAGCAGAGACTGGCGATCACCCCTCCACTTT. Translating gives CASRDWRSPLHF.

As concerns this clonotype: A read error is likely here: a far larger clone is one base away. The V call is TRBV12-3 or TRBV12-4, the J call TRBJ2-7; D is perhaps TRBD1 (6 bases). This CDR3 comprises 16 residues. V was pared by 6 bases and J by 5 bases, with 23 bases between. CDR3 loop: CASSPQVGAGADEQYF. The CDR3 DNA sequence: TGTGCCAGCAGCCCCCAAGTCGGGGCAGGGGCGGACGAGCAGTACTTC.

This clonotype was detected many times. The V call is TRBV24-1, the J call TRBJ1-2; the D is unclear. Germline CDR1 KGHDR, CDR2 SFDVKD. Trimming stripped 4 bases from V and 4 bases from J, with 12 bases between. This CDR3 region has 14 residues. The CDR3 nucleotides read TGTGCCACCAGTGAATCAAGAGTGAGCTATGGCTACACCTTC. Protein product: CATSESRVSYGYTF.